The present entry profiles one T cell receptor beta chain with its context. The data are from a study of response to subunit inactivated influenza vaccine. One entry per CDR3 protein results from TCRdb running MiXCR on the RT-PCR reads. In the table there are about 160,000 distinct CDR3 sequences, under 13% of which are singletons. This CDR3 is built from 16 residues. Per the germline V gene, CDR1 is MNHNS and CDR2 is SASEGT. Trimming pared 2 bases from V and 1 base from J, leaving 13 bases between. The V call is TRBV6-1, the J call TRBJ2-3, with a weak D call TRBD2 (7 bases). The TCR sequence derives from a man in his fifties or sixties who received an inactivated influenza vaccine. Here the sequenced sample was non-naive T cells sorted from PBMCs, taken 45 days after vaccination. The CDR3: CASSESGGPGTDTQYF. CDR3 bases: TGTGCCAGCAGTGAATCCGGGGGGCCAGGCACAGATACGCAGTATTTT.